This T cell receptor (beta chain) was sequenced during a study of graft-versus-host responses after intestinal transplantation. Overall study: Every transplant recipient was induced with anti-thymocyte globulin, then maintained on tacrolimus and steroids for roughly 3 years. Study-level findings and limits: Some GvH clones were seen earlier in gut or blood, suggesting intestinal origin.

V dropped 0 bases and J dropped 5 bases, with 11 bases sitting between them. Germline assignment: CDR1 SGDLS and CDR2 YYNGEE. CDR3 size: 15 residues. A word on this clone: Its antigen remains unknown.

Some clones are missing from TCRdb's copy, which holds only in-frame ones; the method was immunoSEQ multiplex PCR. The profile shows 95,000 to 150,000 clones, around 93% of them singletons. The TCR was taken from a human donor who received an intestinal transplant. This chain connects TRBV9 to TRBJ1-4; no clear D. The sample consisted of unstimulated CD4+ T cells sorted from spleen or lymph node cells, taken before intestinal transplant. The CDR3 region has the DNA TGTGCCAGCAGCGTAGATGTGGGTACGAATGAAAAACTGTTTTTT. It specifies CASSVDVGTNEKLFF.